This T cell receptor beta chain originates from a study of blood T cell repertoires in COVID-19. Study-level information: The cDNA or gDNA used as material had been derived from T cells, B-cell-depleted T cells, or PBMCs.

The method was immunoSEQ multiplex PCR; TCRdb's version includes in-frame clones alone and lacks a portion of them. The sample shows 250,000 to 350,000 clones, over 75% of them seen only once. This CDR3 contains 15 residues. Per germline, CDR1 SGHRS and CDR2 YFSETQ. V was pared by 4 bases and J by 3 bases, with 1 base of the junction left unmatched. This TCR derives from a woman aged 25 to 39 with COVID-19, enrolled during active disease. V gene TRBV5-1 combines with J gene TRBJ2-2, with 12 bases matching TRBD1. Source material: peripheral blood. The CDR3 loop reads CASSGTGGDTGELFF. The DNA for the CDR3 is TGCGCCAGCAGCGGGACAGGGGGCGACACCGGGGAGCTGTTTTTT.